This TCR beta chain emerged from a study of T cells in Graves' hyperthyroidism and ophthalmopathy (dated by TCRdb to the late 2010s). Background on the whole study: Peripheral blood was sampled at the time of initial diagnosis, prior to any treatment. The study also compared thyroid tissue and blood T-cell repertoires from about six Graves' hyperthyroidism patients. The 90 to 100 discovery patients were randomly divided into training and test sets at a 7:3 ratio. Following sampling, methimazole starting at 30 mg daily was given to hyperthyroidism patients, and high-dose intravenous methylprednisolone was given to ophthalmopathy patients. An independent validation cohort of 18 to 20 hyperthyroidism patients and approximately 17 patients who later progressed to ophthalmopathy tested prospective prediction of ophthalmopathy. The paper describes TCR Vbeta CDR3 sequencing of 120 to 150 peripheral blood samples, made up of 43 ophthalmopathy patients, more than 70 hyperthyroidism patients and 17 progressor patients. To identify distinguishing TCR V-J signatures, a discovery cohort of around 98 patients was used, comprising 40 to 45 with Graves' ophthalmopathy and roughly 60 with stable Graves' hyperthyroidism.

Clipping removes 4 bases from V and 2 bases from J, with 4 as the unmatched junction base count. The CDR3, from cysteine to phenylalanine, totals 14 residues. Only the CDR3 DNA stays, 42 bases, in frame from base 1. The germline V gene (reference sequence) sets CDR1 to SGHKS and CDR2 to YYEKEE. This clonotype has ten or more counts. The specificity of this receptor is unknown. No much larger clone exists at a distance of one base, and base qualities are not known. Ophthalmopathy patients had moderately to severely active disease, Clinical Activity Score of at least 3, NOSPECS grade of at least 4, and duration under 3 months. Exclusion was applied to patients with uncontrolled infections, other autoimmune diseases, pregnancy or lactation. Diagnoses relied on clinical symptoms, serum thyroxine and TRAb, thyroid ultrasound and orbital computed tomography. PBMCs were separated from approximately 9.9 ml of fresh peripheral blood using Ficoll-Paque density gradient centrifugation. Total RNA was extracted using Trizol reagent, and RNA quality was assessed on an Agilent 2100 Bioanalyzer.

The investigation overall reported the following: In validation, the model predicted progression to ophthalmopathy a median of about 6 months before onset, with roughly 70% sensitivity and 72.22% specificity. Ophthalmopathy was separated from stable hyperthyroidism by a 13 V-J signature model, with over 85% sensitivity and about 81% specificity obtained in cross-validation and 80%/75% obtained in testing. No statistical method was used to set the sample size in advance, and investigators knew the group allocation. Most expanded thyroid clonotypes (frequency above 0.001) were also detected in blood, a finding suggesting that blood repertoires may reflect thyroid immune responses.

The TCR beta CDR3 regions were amplified from the RNA transcripts. A first-round RT-PCR of the TCR CDR3 used the HTBI primer set with the Qiagen OneStep RT-PCR kit. Libraries were constructed in a second round of multiplex PCR, after which size selection and purification were performed. Sequencing of the libraries was done on an Illumina HiSeq2000 using paired-end 100 bp reads. The published analysis was carried out like this. SOAPnuke was used to process the raw data, with reads discarded if the reads contained adapters or uncalled bases, had a mean Phred below 15, or lacked an exact constant-primer or identifier match. COPE v1.2.5 was used to merge high-quality paired reads, and clonotypes were defined as unique nucleotide sequences. MiTCR v1.1 was used to align the clonotypes against IMGT TRBV, TRBD and TRBJ reference segments. The analysis included only V-J combinations with a frequency above 0.0001, which together covered 99.2% of the repertoires. A TCS score was defined as the ratio between F50 (clonal expansion) and ExV (chaos), using BLOSUM62-based TCRdist between CDR3 peptides within each V-J. Welch's t-statistics and random forest reduced 514 V-J features to 13, which were used in a naive Bayes classifier (R e1071). TCRdb reanalyzed the raw reads on its own, using fastp at Q25 for trimming and MiXCR for clone calling, and kept in-frame beta chains. Duplicate CDR3 protein sequences are folded into a single record with the most common DNA and genes. The V and J calls and clone size come from TCRdb's table, not from the authors' own analysis. The sample contains about 270,000 distinct CDR3 sequences, about 20% of them found a single time. The ten top clones hold 50% to 75% of the sample.

The chain is assembled from TRBV5-5 and TRBJ2-7; 9 middle bases align to TRBD2. This receptor was identified in a young man with Graves' ophthalmopathy. Sequenced sample: blood. The base sequence is TGTGCCAGCAGCCGCTCTAGCGGGACCTACGAGCAGTACTTC. Its protein is CASSRSSGTYEQYF.